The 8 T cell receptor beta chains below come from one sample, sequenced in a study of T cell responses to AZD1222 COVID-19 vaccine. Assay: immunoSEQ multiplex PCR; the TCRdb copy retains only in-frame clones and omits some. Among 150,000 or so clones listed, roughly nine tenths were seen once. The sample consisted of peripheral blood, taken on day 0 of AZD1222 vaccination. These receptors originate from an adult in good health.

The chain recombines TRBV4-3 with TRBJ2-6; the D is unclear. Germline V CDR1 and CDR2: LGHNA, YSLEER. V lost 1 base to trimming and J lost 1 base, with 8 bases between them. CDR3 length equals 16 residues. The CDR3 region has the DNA TGCGCCAGCAGCCAAGCCAGTGGATCTGGGGCCAACGTCCTGACTTTC. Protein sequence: CASSQASGSGANVLTF.

CDR3 residues: CAISESSGLELFF. CDR3 in DNA: TGTGCCATCAGTGAGTCCTCGGGGTTGGAGCTGTTTTTT. The V gene is TRBV10-3, the J gene TRBJ2-2; D possibly corresponds to TRBD2 (5 bases). The CDR3 spans 13 residues. Germline V lookup: CDR1 ENHRY, CDR2 SYGVKD. V was clipped by 0 bases and J by 10 bases, with 9 bases between them.

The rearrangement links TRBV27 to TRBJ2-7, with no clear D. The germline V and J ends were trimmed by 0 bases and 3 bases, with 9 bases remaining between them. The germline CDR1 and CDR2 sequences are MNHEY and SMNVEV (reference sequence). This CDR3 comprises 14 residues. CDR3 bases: TGTGCCAGCAGTTTATCCGGTTGCGGCTACGAGCAGTACTTC. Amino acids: CASSLSGCGYEQYF.

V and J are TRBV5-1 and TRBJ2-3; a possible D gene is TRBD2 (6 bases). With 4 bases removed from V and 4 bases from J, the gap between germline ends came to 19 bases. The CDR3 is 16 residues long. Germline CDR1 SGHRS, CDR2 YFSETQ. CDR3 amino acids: CASSIGEARWADTQYF. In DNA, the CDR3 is TGCGCCAGCAGCATCGGGGAGGCGAGGTGGGCAGATACGCAGTATTTT. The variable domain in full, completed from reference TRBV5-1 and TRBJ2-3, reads KAGVTQTPRYLIKTRGQQVTLSCSPISGHRSVSWYQQTPGQGLQFLFEYFSETQRNKGNFPGRFSGRQFSNSRSEMNVSTLELGDSALYLCASSIGEARWADTQYFGPGTRLTVL.

Here the CDR3 DNA reads TGTGCCAGCAGCTTACTACAGGGTGTTGAAGGCTACACCTTC. Its protein is CASSLLQGVEGYTF. This chain links TRBV5-5 with TRBJ1-2, with a tentative D call TRBD1 (6 bases). Germline assignment: CDR1 SGHKS and CDR2 YYEKEE (reference sequence). Trimming removed 2 bases at V and 8 bases at J, with 16 bases between. The CDR3 sequence is 14 residues long. Filled out from reference TRBV5-5 and TRBJ1-2, the complete variable domain reads DAGVTQSPTHLIKTRGQQVTLRCSPISGHKSVSWYQQVLGQGPQFIFQYYEKEERGRGNFPDRFSARQFPNYSSELNVNALLLGDSALYLCASSLLQGVEGYTFGSGTRLTVV.

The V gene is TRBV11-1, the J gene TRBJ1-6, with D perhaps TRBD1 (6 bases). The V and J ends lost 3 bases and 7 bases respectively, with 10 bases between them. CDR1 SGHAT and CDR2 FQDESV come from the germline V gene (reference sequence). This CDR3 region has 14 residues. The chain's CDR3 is CASSLRQANSPLHF. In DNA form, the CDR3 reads TGTGCCAGCAGCTTGAGACAGGCGAATTCACCCCTCCACTTT.

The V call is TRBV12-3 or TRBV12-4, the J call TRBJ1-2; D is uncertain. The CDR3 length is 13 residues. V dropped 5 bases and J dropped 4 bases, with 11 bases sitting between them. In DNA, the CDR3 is TGTGCCAGCAGTCCCGGGCCGTCCTATGGCTACACCTTC. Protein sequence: CASSPGPSYGYTF.

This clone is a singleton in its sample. CDR3 DNA: TGTGCCAGCAGTTTAGAGTCAGAGAATTCACCCCTCCACTTT. It yields the protein CASSLESENSPLHF. The V gene is TRBV27, the J gene TRBJ1-6; no clear D. Deletions cut 2 bases from V and 7 bases from J, with 9 bases between. From germline, CDR1 is MNHEY and CDR2 SMNVEV (reference sequence). The CDR3 totals 14 residues.